This TCR beta chain comes out of a study of cytomegalovirus exposure and HLA in healthy donors. Regarding the study as a whole: Subsequent analysis revealed that first-cohort TCR clusters tended to co-occur in the 95 to 150 validation repertoires.

Trimming shortened V by 5 bases and J by 4 bases, and 8 bases separated the two germline ends. This CDR3 is 11 amino acids long. Germline loops: CDR1 DFQATT, CDR2 SNEGSKA (reference sequence). Comments on this clone: Antigen unknown.

Clones were read by immunoSEQ multiplex PCR, and TCRdb kept only the in-frame ones, dropping some. The sample includes about 220,000 clones, 75% to 90% of them seen just once. The rearrangement links TRBV20-1 to TRBJ1-2; D not certain. Sequences were obtained from PBMCs. This sequence originates from a woman in her twenties or thirties in good health and CMV-seropositive. CDR3 sequence reads: CSAPGGYGYTF. The CDR3 DNA sequence: TGCAGTGCTCCGGGTGGCTATGGCTACACCTTC.